The rows below give T cell receptor beta chains drawn from one sample of a study of blood T cell repertoires in COVID-19. Here immunoSEQ multiplex PCR was the method, and the copy in TCRdb shows in-frame clones only, minus some. Found here are 200,000 or so clones, 80% to 90% of them singletons; the top ten hold approximately 11%. Input material: peripheral blood. These receptors came from a human donor with active or convalescent COVID-19. The donor label of this sample is uncertain. Both conserved end residues are part of each CDR3. The order of the fields is clone size, J gene, D gene, V gene, CDR3 DNA, CDR3 protein. A D gene is named only where the DNA matches it firmly. A row's size may be missing; if present it is once, few, many or a size class.

clone size: -
J gene: TRBJ1-6
D gene: TRBD1
V gene: TRBV5-6
CDR3 DNA: TGTGCCAGCAGACCACCGGGACAGGCGGCTAATTCACCCCTCCACTTT
CDR3 protein: CASRPPGQAANSPLHF

clone size: -
J gene: TRBJ2-1
D gene: TRBD1
V gene: TRBV6-5
CDR3 DNA: TGTGCCAGCAGTTACTCTTCCAGGGGGCTGCAGTTCTTC
CDR3 protein: CASSYSSRGLQFF

clone size: -
J gene: TRBJ1-2
D gene: -
V gene: TRBV7-9
CDR3 DNA: TGTGCCAGCAGCTTAACCCGAACATCTAACTATGGCTACACCTTC
CDR3 protein: CASSLTRTSNYGYTF

clone size: once
J gene: TRBJ1-5
D gene: TRBD1
V gene: TRBV18
CDR3 DNA: TGTGCCAGCTCACCACGGGACAGGCTAAATCAGCCCCAGCATTTT
CDR3 protein: CASSPRDRLNQPQHF

clone size: -
J gene: TRBJ2-3
D gene: -
V gene: TRBV2
CDR3 DNA: TGTGCCAGCGTAAGCGAGGCAGATACGCAGTATTTT
CDR3 protein: CASVSEADTQYF

clone size: -
J gene: TRBJ2-3
D gene: TRBD1
V gene: TRBV30
CDR3 DNA: TGTGCCTGGAACAGGGGCCCCACAGATACGCAGTATTTT
CDR3 protein: CAWNRGPTDTQYF

clone size: -
J gene: TRBJ2-3
D gene: -
V gene: TRBV29-1
CDR3 DNA: TGCAGCGTTGGTCGAATTCTCTTGGGCGCAGATACGCAGTATTTT
CDR3 protein: CSVGRILLGADTQYF

clone size: -
J gene: TRBJ2-1
D gene: TRBD2
V gene: TRBV6-2/TRBV6-3
CDR3 DNA: TGTGCCAGCAGTTACCAACTAGCGGGGGGGCACCAGCTCTACAATGAGCAGTTCTTC
CDR3 protein: CASSYQLAGGHQLYNEQFF

clone size: few
J gene: TRBJ2-2
D gene: -
V gene: TRBV19
CDR3 DNA: TGTGCCAGTAGTATCCCCATTACCGGGGAGCTGTTTTTT
CDR3 protein: CASSIPITGELFF

clone size: -
J gene: TRBJ1-2
D gene: -
V gene: TRBV28
CDR3 DNA: TGTGCCAGCAGTTTCCGGGGGGCGCGGGATGGCTACACCTTC
CDR3 protein: CASSFRGARDGYTF

clone size: few
J gene: TRBJ2-7
D gene: -
V gene: TRBV5-1
CDR3 DNA: TGCGCCAGCAGGGAGACTCCGCCCGTCGAGGCGCAGTACTTC
CDR3 protein: CASRETPPVEAQYF

clone size: -
J gene: TRBJ2-3
D gene: TRBD1
V gene: TRBV27
CDR3 DNA: TGTGCCAGCAGTTTCCGTAACCCCCGACAGGGACCAGATACGCAGTATTTT
CDR3 protein: CASSFRNPRQGPDTQYF

clone size: -
J gene: TRBJ2-2
D gene: -
V gene: TRBV6-4
CDR3 DNA: TGTGCCAGCCGAGCTATCCCACACACCGGGGAGCTGTTTTTT
CDR3 protein: CASRAIPHTGELFF

clone size: -
J gene: TRBJ1-3
D gene: -
V gene: TRBV9
CDR3 DNA: TGTGCCAGCAGCGTAGCTATGGGAGGTGGAAACACCATATATTTT
CDR3 protein: CASSVAMGGGNTIYF

clone size: -
J gene: TRBJ1-4
D gene: -
V gene: TRBV6-2/TRBV6-3
CDR3 DNA: TGTGCCAGCAGTTCAAACAGGGCCCGGGGCGAAAAACTGTTTTTT
CDR3 protein: CASSSNRARGEKLFF

clone size: -
J gene: TRBJ2-1
D gene: TRBD1
V gene: TRBV7-2
CDR3 DNA: TGTGCCAGCAGCTCACCCCCGGACAGGTACGAAGTGAAGCAGTTCTTC
CDR3 protein: CASSSPPDRYEVKQFF

clone size: -
J gene: TRBJ2-7
D gene: -
V gene: TRBV19
CDR3 DNA: TGTGCCAGTAGTATAGTGCCGCCAGTCCCCTACGAGCAGTACTTC
CDR3 protein: CASSIVPPVPYEQYF

clone size: -
J gene: TRBJ2-7
D gene: TRBD2
V gene: TRBV2
CDR3 DNA: TGTGCCAGCAGGAGCCCGTCTGGCGGGAGATTCTACGAGCAGTACTTC
CDR3 protein: CASRSPSGGRFYEQYF

clone size: -
J gene: TRBJ2-7
D gene: TRBD1
V gene: TRBV10-3
CDR3 DNA: TGTGCCATCCTACGACACCGGGACAGGGGGCAGTACGAGCAGTACTTC
CDR3 protein: CAILRHRDRGQYEQYF

clone size: -
J gene: TRBJ1-4
D gene: -
V gene: TRBV6-5
CDR3 DNA: TGTGCCAGCAGTTCCCCACGGAGGGACACTAATGAAAAACTGTTTTTT
CDR3 protein: CASSSPRRDTNEKLFF

clone size: -
J gene: TRBJ2-3
D gene: TRBD2
V gene: TRBV7-2
CDR3 DNA: TGTGCCAGCAGCTTAGTGGGGTCCGGGGGGGCAACAGATACGCAGTATTTT
CDR3 protein: CASSLVGSGGATDTQYF

clone size: -
J gene: TRBJ2-5
D gene: -
V gene: TRBV27
CDR3 DNA: TGTGCCAGCGGGGGGATGTGGGAGACCCAGTACTTC
CDR3 protein: CASGGMWETQYF

clone size: -
J gene: TRBJ2-1
D gene: TRBD2
V gene: TRBV5-1
CDR3 DNA: TGCGCCAGCAGCTCGGGACTTGCAGCGGGGGTTGAGCAGTTCTTC
CDR3 protein: CASSSGLAAGVEQFF

clone size: -
J gene: TRBJ2-3
D gene: -
V gene: TRBV5-1
CDR3 DNA: TGCGCCAGCAGCTGGGGCCCGGCCGGTTCGACAGATACGCAGTATTTT
CDR3 protein: CASSWGPAGSTDTQYF

clone size: -
J gene: TRBJ1-2
D gene: -
V gene: TRBV9
CDR3 DNA: TGTGCCAGCAGCGTAGCTCAGGGTGACTATGGCTACACCTTC
CDR3 protein: CASSVAQGDYGYTF

clone size: -
J gene: TRBJ1-2
D gene: TRBD1
V gene: TRBV2
CDR3 DNA: TGTGCCAGCAGTTACAGGGGCCGCGGCGGCTACACCTTC
CDR3 protein: CASSYRGRGGYTF

clone size: -
J gene: TRBJ1-5
D gene: -
V gene: TRBV30
CDR3 DNA: TGTGCCTGGAACCTCGGGGGGGCGAGCAATCAGCCCCAGCATTTT
CDR3 protein: CAWNLGGASNQPQHF

clone size: -
J gene: TRBJ2-7
D gene: TRBD1
V gene: TRBV6-2/TRBV6-3
CDR3 DNA: TGTGCCAGCAGTGCCATGACAGGGACCTACGAGCAGTACTTC
CDR3 protein: CASSAMTGTYEQYF

clone size: -
J gene: TRBJ2-3
D gene: TRBD2
V gene: TRBV27
CDR3 DNA: TGTGCCAGCAGTGTAGCGGGAGGGCTTTTGGATACGCAGTATTTT
CDR3 protein: CASSVAGGLLDTQYF

clone size: -
J gene: TRBJ2-3
D gene: -
V gene: TRBV7-9
CDR3 DNA: TGTGCCAGCAGCTTATCGGGAAGCGATACGCAGTATTTT
CDR3 protein: CASSLSGSDTQYF

clone size: -
J gene: TRBJ1-4
D gene: TRBD1
V gene: TRBV30
CDR3 DNA: TGTGCCTGGGGACCGGGACAGGGAAAGGAAAAACTGTTTTTT
CDR3 protein: CAWGPGQGKEKLFF

clone size: -
J gene: TRBJ2-3
D gene: TRBD2
V gene: TRBV11-2
CDR3 DNA: TGTGCCAGCAGCTCGCTGCGGGGGGGCACAGATACGCAGTATTTT
CDR3 protein: CASSSLRGGTDTQYF

clone size: -
J gene: TRBJ2-2
D gene: -
V gene: TRBV7-3
CDR3 DNA: TGTGCCAGCAGCCCCGGGGGGAACACCGGGGAGCTGTTTTTT
CDR3 protein: CASSPGGNTGELFF

clone size: -
J gene: TRBJ1-2
D gene: -
V gene: TRBV7-9
CDR3 DNA: TGTGCCAGCAGCTTAGTGACAGATTATGGCTACACCTTC
CDR3 protein: CASSLVTDYGYTF

clone size: -
J gene: TRBJ1-4
D gene: -
V gene: TRBV15
CDR3 DNA: TGTGCCACCAGCAGAGGGGGGGTTACTGGAGAAAAACTGTTTTTT
CDR3 protein: CATSRGGVTGEKLFF

clone size: -
J gene: TRBJ2-3
D gene: TRBD2
V gene: TRBV3-1/TRBV3-2
CDR3 DNA: TGTGCCAGCAGCCAAGCTCGCGGGGGAAGCACAGATACGCAGTATTTT
CDR3 protein: CASSQARGGSTDTQYF

clone size: once
J gene: TRBJ1-1
D gene: -
V gene: TRBV12-5
CDR3 DNA: TGTGCTAGTGGTTTGAGGGGGAACACTGAAGCTTTCTTT
CDR3 protein: CASGLRGNTEAFF

clone size: -
J gene: TRBJ2-3
D gene: -
V gene: TRBV3-1/TRBV3-2
CDR3 DNA: TGTGCCAGCAGCTTAGAAGGGGCAGATACGCAGTATTTT
CDR3 protein: CASSLEGADTQYF

clone size: -
J gene: TRBJ1-2
D gene: TRBD1
V gene: TRBV28
CDR3 DNA: TGTGCCAGCAGCGCAGGGGGGCTCTATGGCTACACCTTC
CDR3 protein: CASSAGGLYGYTF

clone size: -
J gene: TRBJ2-7
D gene: -
V gene: TRBV3-1/TRBV3-2
CDR3 DNA: TGTGCCAGCAGCCAAGAGGAGGGTCTTCAGACCTACGAGCAGTACTTC
CDR3 protein: CASSQEEGLQTYEQYF

clone size: -
J gene: TRBJ2-7
D gene: -
V gene: TRBV9
CDR3 DNA: TGTGCCAGCAGCGTAGGAATGGGGAGCTCCCACGAGCAGTACTTC
CDR3 protein: CASSVGMGSSHEQYF

clone size: -
J gene: TRBJ2-7
D gene: -
V gene: TRBV20-1
CDR3 DNA: TGCAGTGCTAGAACAGGTTACGAGCAGTACTTC
CDR3 protein: CSARTGYEQYF

clone size: -
J gene: TRBJ2-5
D gene: TRBD2
V gene: TRBV13
CDR3 DNA: TGTGCCAGCAGCGAACCGGGACTAGCGGAGGAGACCCAGTACTTC
CDR3 protein: CASSEPGLAEETQYF

clone size: -
J gene: TRBJ1-6
D gene: TRBD1
V gene: TRBV27
CDR3 DNA: TGTGCCAGCAGGACAGGGGTCTCTAATTCACCCCTCCACTTT
CDR3 protein: CASRTGVSNSPLHF

clone size: -
J gene: TRBJ1-6
D gene: -
V gene: TRBV27
CDR3 DNA: TGTGCCAGCAGCCCCACTCCCGCCTATAATTCACCCCTCCACTTT
CDR3 protein: CASSPTPAYNSPLHF

clone size: -
J gene: TRBJ1-1
D gene: TRBD1
V gene: TRBV5-5
CDR3 DNA: TGTGCCAGCAGCCCACGTGACAGGGTCCTCGGTACTGAAGCTTTCTTT
CDR3 protein: CASSPRDRVLGTEAFF

clone size: -
J gene: TRBJ2-3
D gene: TRBD1
V gene: TRBV11-3
CDR3 DNA: TGTGCCAGCAGCTCCGGGACAGGGCGTGCAGATACGCAGTATTTT
CDR3 protein: CASSSGTGRADTQYF

clone size: -
J gene: TRBJ1-2
D gene: TRBD1
V gene: TRBV7-2
CDR3 DNA: TGTGCCAGCAGCTTAGAGTTCGGGACAGGGTCTGGGGGCTACACCTTC
CDR3 protein: CASSLEFGTGSGGYTF

clone size: -
J gene: TRBJ2-7
D gene: -
V gene: TRBV6-5
CDR3 DNA: TGTGCCAGCACTCGGGGGTACGAGCAGTACTTC
CDR3 protein: CASTRGYEQYF

clone size: -
J gene: TRBJ1-2
D gene: -
V gene: TRBV29-1
CDR3 DNA: TGCAGCGGTGATGTCAACAGAGATGGCTACACCTTC
CDR3 protein: CSGDVNRDGYTF

clone size: -
J gene: TRBJ2-3
D gene: TRBD2
V gene: TRBV5-1
CDR3 DNA: TGCGCCAGCAGCTTGGCGACTAGCGGCAGCACAGATACGCAGTATTTT
CDR3 protein: CASSLATSGSTDTQYF

clone size: -
J gene: TRBJ2-2
D gene: TRBD2
V gene: TRBV3-1/TRBV3-2
CDR3 DNA: TGTGCCAGCAGCCCACACCCAGCGGGAGGGGTCGGGGAGCTGTTTTTT
CDR3 protein: CASSPHPAGGVGELFF

clone size: -
J gene: TRBJ2-5
D gene: -
V gene: TRBV11-1
CDR3 DNA: TGTGCCAGCAGCCGGTGGGGCCAGCAAGAGACCCAGTACTTC
CDR3 protein: CASSRWGQQETQYF

clone size: -
J gene: TRBJ2-2
D gene: TRBD2
V gene: TRBV12-5
CDR3 DNA: TGTGCTAGTGGTTTGAGAACTCGCGGTGTACTAGCGGGAAATACAGGGGCCGGGGAGCTGTTTTTT
CDR3 protein: CASGLRTRGVLAGNTGAGELFF

clone size: once
J gene: TRBJ2-3
D gene: TRBD2
V gene: TRBV2
CDR3 DNA: TGTGCCAGCAGGGGCGGGTTGCGGGAGGGTCCGCAGTATTTT
CDR3 protein: CASRGGLREGPQYF

clone size: -
J gene: TRBJ1-5
D gene: TRBD1
V gene: TRBV6-5
CDR3 DNA: TGTGCCAGCAGCAGACAGGGGTTGGCTCAGCCCCAGCATTTT
CDR3 protein: CASSRQGLAQPQHF

clone size: -
J gene: TRBJ2-7
D gene: -
V gene: TRBV5-1
CDR3 DNA: TGCGCCAGCAGCTTTGGGGGGACGTTCTCCTACGAGCAGTACTTC
CDR3 protein: CASSFGGTFSYEQYF

clone size: -
J gene: TRBJ2-1
D gene: -
V gene: TRBV3-1/TRBV3-2
CDR3 DNA: TGTGCCAGCGGCGGGTGGGCGCAGTTCTTC
CDR3 protein: CASGGWAQFF

clone size: -
J gene: TRBJ2-5
D gene: TRBD2
V gene: TRBV11-3
CDR3 DNA: TGTGCCAGCAGCCAGGGGACTAGCGGGGCAGAGACCCAGTACTTC
CDR3 protein: CASSQGTSGAETQYF